This TCR beta chain stems from a study of post-analysis software for immune sequencing data (dated by TCRdb to between 2014 and 2017). In the study overall: Relapsing-remitting, secondary progressive and progressive-relapsing multiple sclerosis were recorded as disease courses, and subtype annotation was lacking for some patients. A subset of samples was prepared in parallel using single-end sample barcoding, then pooled and co-amplified after Illumina adapter ligation. The patient repertoires were compared against around eleven previously published healthy control repertoires obtained from donors aged about 6 to 26 years. Summary of the overall study and its limitations: Significantly lower normalized Chao1 diversity was found in multiple sclerosis patients than in controls, suggesting substantial peripheral T-cell clonal expansion. The multiple sclerosis patient group was slightly younger than the control group. Patients showed significantly higher frequencies than controls for roughly five TRBV segments, among them TRBV5-6, TRBV5-1 and TRBV20-1. When samples were clustered directly using the F measure, samples prepared in the same batch co-clustered strongly, which prompted a batch-effect correction.

This clonotype was recorded a few times. Its antigen target is currently unknown. One base away there is no much larger clone; base qualities are not given. TCR beta repertoires were profiled from peripheral blood of more than ten young patients with multiple sclerosis to demonstrate the VDJtools post-analysis software. The patients with multiple sclerosis were children and adolescents between roughly 6 and 17 years of age. The library was generated by PCR. These reads were obtained on an Illumina HiSeq 2500. Unique molecular identifiers were incorporated into TCR beta cDNA libraries to reduce PCR and sequencing biases. Some 500,000 cDNA molecules were obtained per 1 to 10 million input T cells, so each molecule approximated one T cell. The same protocol used for the earlier healthy control dataset was applied to prepare and sequence the patient libraries. Samples belonging to the same batch were prepared together, multiplexed and sequenced on a shared HiSeq lane. In the source study's methods: MIGEC was used to process the raw barcoded reads, and molecular identifier groups with only a single read were discarded before consensus assembly and CDR3 extraction. VDJtools was used for post-analysis of the clonotype tables, with diversity normalized by down-sampling every dataset to the smallest sample size. Repertoire overlap clustering matched CDR3 amino acid but not nucleotide sequences to correct batch-related cross-sample contamination. The public reads were reprocessed in TCRdb via fastp at Q25 and MiXCR, keeping in-frame beta chains. Entries are consolidated by CDR3 protein sequence, retaining the most common genes and DNA. It is TCRdb's table, rather than the study itself, that gives the V and J calls and clone size. Here the sample has roughly 580,000 distinct CDR3 sequences; 44% occur a single time. Roughly 1.8% of the sample goes to the ten largest clones.

Spanning cysteine to phenylalanine, the CDR3 consists of 15 amino acids. Only the CDR3 part of the read is kept: 45 bases, read in frame from the first base. Taken from the germline V gene (reference sequence), the CDR1 and CDR2 loops are LGHDT and YNNKEL. V is reduced by 4 bases and J by 6 bases, leaving a spacing of 15 bases between them. The specimen sequenced was blood. The rearranged segments are TRBV3-1 and TRBJ1-4; TRBD1 might be the D gene, on 5 matching bases. The receptor was isolated from a girl aged 5-17 years with multiple sclerosis. The DNA sequence follows: TGTGCCAGCAGCCCAAGGGGCGGCTGGGATGAAAAACTGTTTTTT. This sequence encodes CASSPRGGWDEKLFF. Extended through the reference TRBV3-1 and TRBJ1-4 proteins, this CDR3 yields the full variable domain: DTAVSQTPKYLVTQMGNDKSIKCEQNLGHDTMYWYKQDSKKFLKIMFSYNNKELIINETVPNRFSPKSPDKAHLNLHINSLELGDSAVYFCASSPRGGWDEKLFFGSGTQLSVL.